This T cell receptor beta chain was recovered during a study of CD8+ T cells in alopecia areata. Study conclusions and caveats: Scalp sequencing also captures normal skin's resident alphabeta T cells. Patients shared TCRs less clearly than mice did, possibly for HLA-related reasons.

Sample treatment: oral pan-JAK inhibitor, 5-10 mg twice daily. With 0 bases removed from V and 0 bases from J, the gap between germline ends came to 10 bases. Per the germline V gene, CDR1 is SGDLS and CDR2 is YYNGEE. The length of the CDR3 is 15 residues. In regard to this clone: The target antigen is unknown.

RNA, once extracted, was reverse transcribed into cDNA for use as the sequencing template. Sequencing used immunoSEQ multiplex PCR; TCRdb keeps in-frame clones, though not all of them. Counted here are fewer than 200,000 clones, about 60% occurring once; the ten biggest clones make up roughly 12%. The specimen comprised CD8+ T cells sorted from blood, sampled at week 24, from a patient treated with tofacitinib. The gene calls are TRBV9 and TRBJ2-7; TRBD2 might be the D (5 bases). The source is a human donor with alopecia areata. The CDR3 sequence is CASSVGTGISYEQYF. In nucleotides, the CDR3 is TGTGCCAGCAGCGTAGGAACCGGGATCTCCTACGAGCAGTACTTC.